These 18 T cell receptor beta chains came from one sample sequenced in a study of CD8+ T cells in alopecia areata. RNA was isolated and reverse transcribed to cDNA, the sequencing template. The assay was immunoSEQ multiplex PCR, and TCRdb's table has in-frame clones only and misses some. Among 150,000 or so clones listed, more than 75% were seen once. The sample here was CD8+ T cells sorted from blood, taken at week 0. These receptors were collected from a human donor with alopecia areata.

The chain is built from TRBV2 and TRBJ2-7; 7 bases agree with TRBD1. V shed 7 bases, J shed 3 bases, and the junction held 12 bases outside the gene matches. Germline CDR1 reads SNHLY; CDR2 reads FYNNEI. The CDR3 loop spans 15 amino acids. CDR3 sequence reads: CASTYPGRDSYEQYF. The CDR3 DNA sequence: TGTGCCAGCACCTACCCCGGCCGGGACAGCTACGAGCAGTACTTC.

This chain connects TRBV27 to TRBJ2-7; 9 bases agree with TRBD1. The CDR3 covers 15 residues. V was clipped by 0 bases and J by 2 bases; unmatched bases: 2. Germline V gene sequence: CDR1 MNHEY, CDR2 SMNVEV (reference sequence). CDR3 region: CASSLSRTGAYEQYF. As DNA, the CDR3 is TGTGCCAGCAGTTTATCTCGGACAGGGGCCTACGAGCAGTACTTC.

The chain uses TRBV27 and TRBJ2-5, with D possibly being TRBD1 (5 bases). V gave up 3 bases and J gave up 1 base, with 15 bases separating them. Germline assignment: CDR1 MNHEY and CDR2 SMNVEV (reference sequence). The CDR3 is 16 amino acids. This chain's CDR3 is CASSFYAGQFQETQYF. CDR3 in DNA: TGTGCCAGCAGTTTCTATGCCGGACAATTCCAAGAGACCCAGTACTTC.

V gene TRBV27 combines with J gene TRBJ1-2, with TRBD1 matching 7 bases. Germline loops: CDR1 MNHEY, CDR2 SMNVEV (reference sequence). V dropped 2 bases and J dropped 7; count of bases not matched to a gene: 7. The CDR3 runs to 14 residues. CDR3 in amino acids: CASSLTNNRGGYTF. The CDR3 DNA reads as TGTGCCAGCAGTTTAACCAACAACAGGGGTGGCTACACCTTC.

The chain combines TRBV14 with TRBJ1-2; no clear D. Per germline, CDR1 SGHDN and CDR2 FVKESK. V lost 0 bases and J lost 7, with 12 bases in between. This CDR3 comprises 14 residues. The CDR3 DNA sequence: TGTGCCAGCAGCCAAGAGGCCGGGTGCGGTGGCTACACCTTC. Amino acid sequence: CASSQEAGCGGYTF.

The J gene is TRBJ1-1, the V gene TRBV4-2; possibly TRBD1 for D (5 bases). There are 15 residues in the CDR3. Between the trimmed V and J ends, which lost 4 bases and 5 bases, there was a span of 17 bases. CDR1 and CDR2 (germline): LGHNA, YNFKEQ. CDR3 coding DNA: TGTGCCAGCAGCCTTGGATACGGGGGTAGGACTGAAGCTTTCTTT. Its protein is CASSLGYGGRTEAFF.

Remarks on this clone: Other nucleotide sequences from this sample produce the same CDR3. The J gene is TRBJ2-7, the V gene TRBV5-6, with a tentative D call TRBD2 (5 bases). V lost 0 bases and J lost 3, with 10 bases in between. Germline V gene data show CDR1 as SGHDT and CDR2 as YYEEEE. The CDR3 totals 14 residues. The CDR3 DNA sequence: TGTGCCAGCAGCTTGGGGACGGGATTCTACGAGCAGTACTTC. Translating it yields CASSLGTGFYEQYF.

The chain couples TRBV2 to TRBJ2-3; 7 positions agree with TRBD2. V gave up 3 bases and J gave up 4 bases; unmatched junction bases: 10. The CDR3 is made up of 16 amino acids. The germline V gene has CDR1 SNHLY and CDR2 FYNNEI. The CDR3 DNA sequence: TGTGCCAGCAGTGATGAGCGGGGACCCTCAGCAGATACGCAGTATTTT. It translates to CASSDERGPSADTQYF.

J is TRBJ1-4 and V is TRBV4-1; D gene unclear. V shed 4 bases and J shed 0 bases, with 9 bases lying between them. This CDR3 comprises 15 residues. Germline V gives CDR1 MGHRA, CDR2 YSYEKL. The CDR3: CASSRDFATNEKLFF. DNA for the CDR3: TGCGCCAGCAGCCGAGACTTTGCAACTAATGAAAAACTGTTTTTT.

This rearrangement joins TRBV2 to TRBJ1-1; 8 bases line up with TRBD1. CDR1 is SNHLY, CDR2 FYNNEI, per germline. This CDR3 has 14 amino acids. The V and J ends lost 3 bases and 1 base, in that order; junction bases with no gene match: 1. CDR3 bases: TGTGCCAGCAGTGACGGACAGGGGAACACTGAAGCTTTCTTT. Protein sequence: CASSDGQGNTEAFF.

This chain uses TRBV27 with TRBJ2-7; the D gene is possibly TRBD1 (5 bases). V lost 5 bases, J lost 3 bases, and 14 bases lay in between. This CDR3 is 14 amino acids long. The germline V gene has CDR1 MNHEY and CDR2 SMNVEV (reference sequence). The CDR3 loop is CASSPLTQGYEQYF. CDR3 sequence (DNA): TGTGCCAGCAGTCCACTAACCCAGGGCTACGAGCAGTACTTC.

This clone was seen just once. V and J are TRBV19 and TRBJ1-1, with 8 positions matching TRBD1. Germline V gene sequence: CDR1 LNHDA, CDR2 SQIVND (reference sequence). This CDR3 has 15 amino acids. J was trimmed by 3 bases and V by 5 bases; bases with no gene match: 8. This CDR3 is CASSPHRGGDTEAFF. The CDR3 coding sequence is TGTGCCAGTAGTCCCCACAGGGGGGGGGACACTGAAGCTTTCTTT.

The chain uses TRBV7-6 and TRBJ2-2; TRBD1 matches 11 bases. The CDR3 is 15 residues long. V dropped 5 bases and J dropped 7; count of bases not matched to a gene: 6. Germline values: CDR1 SGHVS, CDR2 FNYEAQ. CDR3 residues: CASSDGQGANGELFF. In DNA, the CDR3 is TGTGCCAGCAGCGACGGACAGGGGGCGAACGGGGAGCTGTTTTTT.

The V call is TRBV27, the J call TRBJ2-1; D unresolved. V was shortened by 0 bases and J by 6 bases, with 9 bases between the two germline ends. Germline V gene data show CDR1 as MNHEY and CDR2 as SMNVEV (reference sequence). The CDR3 runs 14 residues. CDR3 in amino acids: CASSLSVPANEQFF. CDR3 DNA: TGTGCCAGCAGTTTATCGGTCCCAGCCAATGAGCAGTTCTTC.

This clone was picked up one time. This chain uses TRBV9 with TRBJ2-1; 8 bases line up with TRBD2. The ends lost 4 bases at V and 4 bases at J; junction bases unmatched: 4. Germline V gene sequence: CDR1 SGDLS, CDR2 YYNGEE. The CDR3 covers 14 residues. DNA of the CDR3: TGTGCCAGCAGCCCGGGACTAGGGTACAATGAGCAGTTCTTC. Residues: CASSPGLGYNEQFF. The full variable domain, rest sourced from reference TRBV9 and TRBJ2-1, is DSGVTQTPKHLITATGQRVTLRCSPRSGDLSVYWYQQSLDQGLQFLIQYYNGEERAKGNILERFSAQQFPDLHSELNLSSLELGDSALYFCASSPGLGYNEQFFGPGTRLTVL.

This chain joins TRBV5-1 and TRBJ2-5; D gene uncertain. Trimming removed 1 base at V and 4 bases at J, with 14 bases between. CDR1 and CDR2 (germline): SGHRS, YFSETQ. The CDR3 loop spans 15 amino acids. CDR3 region: CASSLIGSFGETQYF. CDR3 coding DNA: TGCGCCAGCAGCTTGATAGGGTCTTTCGGAGAGACCCAGTACTTC.

The gene calls are TRBV10-3 and TRBJ1-1, with 9 bases lining up with TRBD1. The CDR3 is 15 amino acids. Germline CDR1 reads ENHRY; CDR2 reads SYGVKD. The trim removed 1 base at V and 6 bases at J, leaving 6 bases unmatched. CDR3 amino acids: CAISEWDREVAEAFF. The CDR3 DNA reads TGTGCCATCAGTGAGTGGGACAGGGAAGTAGCTGAAGCTTTCTTT.

The V gene is TRBV19, the J gene TRBJ2-1; perhaps TRBD1 as D (5 bases). The CDR3 is 14 residues long. The germline CDR1 and CDR2 sequences are LNHDA and SQIVND (reference sequence). V was trimmed by 1 base and J by 5 bases, leaving 9 bases between them. CDR3 nucleotide sequence: TGTGCCAGTAGTATAGTAGACAGAAACAATGAGCAGTTCTTC. Its translation is CASSIVDRNNEQFF.